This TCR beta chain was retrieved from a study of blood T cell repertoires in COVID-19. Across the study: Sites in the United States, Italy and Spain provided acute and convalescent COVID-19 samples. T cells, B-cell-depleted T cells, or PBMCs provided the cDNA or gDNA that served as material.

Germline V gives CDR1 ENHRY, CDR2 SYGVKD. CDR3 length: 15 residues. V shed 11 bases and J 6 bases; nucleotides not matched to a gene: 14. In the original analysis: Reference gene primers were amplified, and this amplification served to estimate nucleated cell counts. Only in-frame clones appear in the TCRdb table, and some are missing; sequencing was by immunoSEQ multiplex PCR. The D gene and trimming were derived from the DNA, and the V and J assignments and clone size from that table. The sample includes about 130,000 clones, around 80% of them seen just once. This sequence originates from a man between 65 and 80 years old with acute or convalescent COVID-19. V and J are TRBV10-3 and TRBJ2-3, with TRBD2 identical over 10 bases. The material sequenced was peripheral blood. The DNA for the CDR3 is TGTGCCCTAGCCAGCGGTAGCGGGGGGCGGGATACGCAGTATTTT. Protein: CALASGSGGRDTQYF.